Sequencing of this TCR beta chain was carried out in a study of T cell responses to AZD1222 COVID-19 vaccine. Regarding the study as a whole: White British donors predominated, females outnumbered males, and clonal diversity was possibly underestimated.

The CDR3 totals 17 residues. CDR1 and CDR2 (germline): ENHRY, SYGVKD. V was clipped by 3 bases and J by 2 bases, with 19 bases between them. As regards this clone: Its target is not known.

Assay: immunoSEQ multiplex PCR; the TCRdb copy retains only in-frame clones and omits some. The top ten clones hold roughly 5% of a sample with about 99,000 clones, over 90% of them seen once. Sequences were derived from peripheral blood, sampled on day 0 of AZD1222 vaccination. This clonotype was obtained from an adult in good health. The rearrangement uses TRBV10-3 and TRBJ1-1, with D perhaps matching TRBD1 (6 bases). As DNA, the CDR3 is TGTGCCATCAGTGAACTATTCGGGGGCCGGGGAAACACTGAAGCTTTCTTT. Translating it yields CAISELFGGRGNTEAFF.